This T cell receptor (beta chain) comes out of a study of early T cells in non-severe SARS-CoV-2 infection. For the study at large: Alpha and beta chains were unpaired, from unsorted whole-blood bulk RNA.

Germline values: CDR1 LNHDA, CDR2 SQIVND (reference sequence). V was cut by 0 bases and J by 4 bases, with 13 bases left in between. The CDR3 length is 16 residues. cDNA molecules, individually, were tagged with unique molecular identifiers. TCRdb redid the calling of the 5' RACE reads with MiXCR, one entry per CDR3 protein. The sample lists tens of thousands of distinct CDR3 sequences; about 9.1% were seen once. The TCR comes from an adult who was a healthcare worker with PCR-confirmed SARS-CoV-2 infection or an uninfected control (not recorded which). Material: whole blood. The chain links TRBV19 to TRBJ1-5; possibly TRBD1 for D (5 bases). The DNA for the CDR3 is TGTGCCAGTAGTATAGATCGGGAGGGACCGAATCAGCCCCAGCATTTT. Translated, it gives CASSIDREGPNQPQHF.